The 14 T cell receptor beta chains below all came from one sample that was sequenced in a study of blood T cell repertoires in COVID-19. Sequenced by immunoSEQ multiplex PCR; TCRdb stores in-frame clones only, minus some. The sample yields about 130,000 clones, about 79% seen once. The specimen sequenced was peripheral blood. Source of these receptors: a woman older than 75 with acute or convalescent COVID-19.

For this clone: The germline gene is not matched at one end of the junction; a read error may be the cause. This rearrangement joins TRBV7-2 to TRBJ2-3, with TRBD2 identical over 8 bases. CDR3 length: 16 residues. Germline V gene lookup returns CDR1 SGHTA and CDR2 FQGNSA. The CDR3 sequence is CASSSPRGGGTDTQYF. The DNA for the CDR3 is TGTGCCAGCAGCTCTCCACGGGGGGGTGGCACAGATACGCAGTACTTT.

This chain joins TRBV5-6 and TRBJ1-5; the D is unclear. Trimming took 0 bases from V and 2 from J, leaving 6 bases between them. CDR3 size: 14 residues. CDR1 is SGHDT and CDR2 is YYEEEE in the germline V gene. The CDR3 coding sequence is TGTGCCAGCAGCTTGGGGCACCGCAATCAGCCCCAGCATTTT. Residues: CASSLGHRNQPQHF. The whole variable domain, filled in from reference TRBV5-6 and TRBJ1-5, reads DAGVTQSPTHLIKTRGQQVTLRCSPKSGHDTVSWYQQALGQGPQFIFQYYEEEERQRGNFPDRFSGHQFPNYSSELNVNALLLGDSALYLCASSLGHRNQPQHFGDGTRLSIL.

The chain combines TRBV3-1 (or the pseudogene TRBV3-2) with TRBJ2-7; 10 positions match TRBD2. In germline, CDR1 is LGHDT, CDR2 YNNKEL (reference sequence). The CDR3 runs to 16 residues. With V trimmed by 0 bases and J by 7 bases, 9 bases remained unmatched. The CDR3: CASSQDYSGGFVEQYF. The CDR3 DNA sequence: TGTGCCAGCAGCCAAGATTATAGCGGGGGGTTTGTTGAGCAGTACTTC.

In its sample, this clone was seen once. The rearrangement joins TRBV3-1 (or the pseudogene TRBV3-2) to TRBJ1-6; D may be TRBD1 (5 bases). The length of the CDR3 is 15 residues. Per the germline V gene, CDR1 is LGHDT and CDR2 is YNNKEL (reference sequence). Trimming took 0 bases from V and 5 from J, leaving 8 bases between them. As DNA, the CDR3 is TGTGCCAGCAGCCAAGATCGGGGGAATAATTCACCCCTCCACTTT. This encodes CASSQDRGNNSPLHF.

In its sample, this clone was seen a few times. The chain has TRBV4-1 and TRBJ2-2; TRBD1 matches 8 bases. V shed 4 bases, J shed 0 bases, and the junction held 4 bases outside the gene matches. The CDR3 covers 16 residues. CDR1 MGHRA and CDR2 YSYEKL come from the germline V gene. The CDR3 DNA follows: TGCGCCAGCAGCCGCGGACAGGGAGCGAACACCGGGGAGCTGTTTTTT. Amino acid sequence: CASSRGQGANTGELFF.

The rearrangement links TRBV19 to TRBJ1-1, with TRBD1 matching over 10 bases. J lost 1 base, V lost 7 bases, and 6 bases had no gene match. The CDR3 totals 15 residues. CDR1 and CDR2 from the germline V gene are LNHDA and SQIVND (reference sequence). In DNA form, the CDR3 reads TGTGCCAGTATCCGCCGGGACAGGGGGAACACTGAAGCTTTCTTT. This codes for CASIRRDRGNTEAFF.

The CDR3 protein is CASSPGNSGGTYEQYF. CDR3 in DNA: TGTGCCAGCTCACCAGGCAATAGCGGGGGGACCTACGAGCAGTACTTC. J is TRBJ2-7 and V is TRBV18, with 10 positions matching TRBD2. The CDR3 sequence is 16 residues long. The J segment lost 2 bases and the V segment lost 2 bases, leaving 6 bases of the junction unmatched. Germline lookup yields CDR1 KGHSH and CDR2 LQKENI.

This chain joins TRBV11-2 and TRBJ1-4; D is ambiguous. Germline values: CDR1 SGHAT, CDR2 FQNNGV. Deletions cut 5 bases from V and 2 bases from J, with 9 bases between. This CDR3 spans 14 amino acids. CDR3 coding DNA: TGTGCCAGCAGCCCGATGCAGACTAATGAAAAACTGTTTTTT. Translation gives CASSPMQTNEKLFF.

This clone has only a few counts. The V gene is TRBV9, the J gene TRBJ1-2; 7 nucleotides align to TRBD1. CDR1 and CDR2 from the germline V gene are SGDLS and YYNGEE. With 3 bases clipped from V and 4 bases from J, the junction kept 6 bases outside the gene matches. The CDR3 is 14 amino acids. The CDR3 DNA reads TGTGCCAGCAGCGACGACCAGGGGGGCTATGGCTACACCTTC. This codes for CASSDDQGGYGYTF.

The rearrangement links TRBV7-3 to TRBJ2-1, with TRBD2 as a possible D gene (6 bases). Trimming took 1 base from V and 9 from J, leaving 7 bases between them. Germline CDR1 reads SGHTA; CDR2 reads FQGTGA. This CDR3 has 12 residues. CDR3 amino acids: CASSLIGGEQFF. DNA of the CDR3: TGTGCCAGCAGCTTAATCGGGGGTGAGCAGTTCTTC.

The chain's CDR3 is CASSPPKGSGLAYGYTF. The CDR3 DNA follows: TGTGCCAGCTCACCACCGAAGGGTTCGGGACTCGCCTATGGCTACACCTTC. The genes are TRBV18 and TRBJ1-2; D may be TRBD1 (5 bases). The CDR3 is 17 residues long. Germline V CDR1 and CDR2: KGHSH, LQKENI. Trimming took 0 bases from V and 4 from J, leaving 18 bases between them.

This clone was picked up one time. The chain couples TRBV5-1 to TRBJ1-3; D unresolved. Trimming stripped 4 bases from V and 4 bases from J, with 18 bases between. This CDR3 contains 16 residues. CDR1 and CDR2 from the germline V gene are SGHRS and YFSETQ. DNA of the CDR3: TGCGCCAGCAGCGAGCTTGGAACCGCGGGAGGAAACACCATATATTTT. Translated: CASSELGTAGGNTIYF.

The genes are TRBV7-8 and TRBJ1-5; 10 bases are shared with TRBD1. Germline values: CDR1 SGHVS, CDR2 FQNEAQ. Trimming took 5 bases from V and 2 from J; bases not matched to a gene: 9. This CDR3 contains 17 residues. CDR3 nucleotides: TGTGCCAGCAGCATACGGGACAGGGGAGGGGGCAATCAGCCCCAGCATTTT. Protein: CASSIRDRGGGNQPQHF.

V and J are TRBV10-3 and TRBJ1-2; D is unresolved. The germline V and J ends were trimmed by 2 bases and 8 bases, with 15 bases remaining between them. Germline CDR1 is ENHRY and CDR2 is SYGVKD. CDR3 length: 14 amino acids. The CDR3 loop is CAISEISLREGYTF. The CDR3 DNA is TGTGCCATCAGTGAGATTTCCCTGAGAGAGGGCTACACCTTC.